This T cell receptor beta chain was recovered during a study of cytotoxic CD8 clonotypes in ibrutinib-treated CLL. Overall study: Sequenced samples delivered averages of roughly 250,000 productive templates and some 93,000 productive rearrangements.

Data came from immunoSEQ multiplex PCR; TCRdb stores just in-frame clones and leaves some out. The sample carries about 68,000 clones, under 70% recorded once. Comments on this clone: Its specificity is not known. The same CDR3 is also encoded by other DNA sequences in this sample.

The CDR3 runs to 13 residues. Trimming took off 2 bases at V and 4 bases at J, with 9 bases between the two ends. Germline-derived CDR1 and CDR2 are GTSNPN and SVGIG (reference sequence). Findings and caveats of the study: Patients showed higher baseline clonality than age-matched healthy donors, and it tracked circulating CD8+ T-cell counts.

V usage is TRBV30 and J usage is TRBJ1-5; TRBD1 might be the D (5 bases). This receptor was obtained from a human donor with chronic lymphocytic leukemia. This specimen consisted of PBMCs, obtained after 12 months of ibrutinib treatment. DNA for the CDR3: TGTGCCTGGAGTCCCCAGGGAAATCAGCCCCAGCATTTT. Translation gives CAWSPQGNQPQHF.